The 18 T cell receptor beta chains reported below all come from one sample, sequenced in a study of blood T cells in healthy people across ages. The authors ran a second PCR of 7 to 11 cycles using a sample-barcoded 5' primer and a J-beta primer mix. TCRdb re-derived calls from the 5' RACE reads in MiXCR, one entry per CDR3 protein. This sample carries about 930,000 distinct CDR3 sequences, roughly 29% of them seen once, and the ten largest clones take 9.5% to 13%. These sequences were also reported in another study, on T cells of mothers and their children.

The sample consisted of blood. The receptor source for this set is a woman aged 40-49 years in good health.

This clonotype was detected a few times. J is TRBJ2-7 and V is TRBV6-5, with D perhaps TRBD2 (5 bases). CDR1 is MNHEY, CDR2 SVGAGI, per germline. Deletions cut 0 bases from V and 6 bases from J, with 12 bases between. The CDR3 runs 14 residues. The CDR3 loop reads CASSYSASRGEQYF. DNA for the CDR3: TGTGCCAGCAGTTACTCTGCGAGCCGGGGCGAGCAGTACTTC.

Comment on this clonotype: The germline gene is not matched at one end of the junction; a read error may be the cause. This chain links TRBV4-1 with TRBJ2-1, with 9 bases fitting TRBD2. The CDR3 sequence is 16 residues long. The germline V gene encodes CDR1 MGHRA and CDR2 YSYEKL. The CDR3 sequence: CAGSPPLSGGYNEQFF. DNA for the CDR3: TGCGCCGGCAGCCCGCCGCTTAGCGGGGGATACAATGAGCAGTTCTTC.

The chain combines TRBV10-3 with TRBJ2-7; D not resolved. Trimming removed 3 bases at V and 2 bases at J, with 5 bases between. This CDR3 is built from 12 residues. Germline V gene data show CDR1 as ENHRY and CDR2 as SYGVKD. CDR3 coding DNA: TGTGCCATCAGTGACAGTGCCTACGAGCAGTACTTC. Translated: CAISDSAYEQYF.

The rearrangement uses TRBV7-2 and TRBJ2-7, with TRBD1 matching over 11 bases. The CDR3 has 15 amino acids. Trimming at V came to 2 bases and at J to 4 bases, leaving 4 bases not matched to a gene. Germline V gene data show CDR1 as SGHTA and CDR2 as FQGNSA. The CDR3 DNA is TGTGCCAGCAGCTTATTCGGGACAGGGGGATACGAGCAGTACTTC. It codes for CASSLFGTGGYEQYF.

The chain uses TRBV5-5 and TRBJ2-7, with TRBD1 matching 11 bases. CDR1 SGHKS and CDR2 YYEKEE come from the germline V gene (reference sequence). Losses at the gene ends were 3 bases for V and 2 bases for J; bases not matched to a gene: 7. The CDR3 has 16 residues. In DNA form, the CDR3 reads TGTGCCAGCAGCTCTACCGGGACAGGGGGGGCCTACGAGCAGTACTTC. Amino acids: CASSSTGTGGAYEQYF.

This clonotype appeared many times. The rearrangement joins TRBV29-1 to TRBJ1-2, with a tentative D call TRBD1 (6 bases). V lost 5 bases, J lost 1 base, and 20 bases lay in between. The CDR3 covers 16 residues. CDR1 SQVTM and CDR2 ANQGSEA come from the germline V gene. The CDR3 DNA reads TGCAGCGTTAATAAAGGGGGGGGACGTATTAACTATGGCTACACCTTC. As protein: CSVNKGGGRINYGYTF.

This clonotype was counted many times. The rearrangement links TRBV20-1 to TRBJ2-7, with TRBD2 matching over 8 bases. J lost 0 bases, V lost 4 bases, and 5 bases had no gene match. Germline assignment: CDR1 DFQATT and CDR2 SNEGSKA (reference sequence). This CDR3 region has 14 residues. CDR3 protein: CSANSGGPSYEQYF. The CDR3 DNA follows: TGCAGTGCTAACAGCGGGGGCCCCTCCTACGAGCAGTACTTC.

J is TRBJ2-5 and V is TRBV29-1, with 9 positions matching TRBD2. This CDR3 spans 13 amino acids. CDR1 and CDR2 (germline): SQVTM, ANQGSEA. The V segment lost 8 bases and the J segment 11 bases; nucleotides outside the gene matches: 15. In DNA form, the CDR3 reads TGCAGCTTCCGTGCAGGGGCGGGGGGGGAGCAGTACTTC. Protein sequence: CSFRAGAGGEQYF.

This chain connects TRBV6-1 to TRBJ2-5, with D possibly being TRBD1 (6 bases). Gene TRBJ2-7 matches the end of the DNA better, so the J call may be wrong. Germline assignment: CDR1 MNHNS and CDR2 SASEGT. The CDR3 extends over 14 amino acids. The CDR3 here is CASTTRDRSYEQYF. CDR3 nucleotide sequence: TGTGCCAGCACCACGCGCGACAGGAGTTACGAGCAGTACTTC.

This clonotype was picked up one time. The V call is TRBV4-1, the J call TRBJ2-2, with D perhaps matching TRBD2 (5 bases). V lost 0 bases and J lost 5, with 7 bases in between. In germline, CDR1 is MGHRA, CDR2 YSYEKL. This CDR3 contains 14 residues. The CDR3 DNA sequence: TGCGCCAGCAGCCAAGAAAGGAGGACCGGGGAGCTGTTTTTT. It translates to CASSQERRTGELFF.

This clonotype was detected ten times or more. The chain couples TRBV4-3 to TRBJ2-5; the D is unclear. Trimming took 0 bases from V and 5 from J, leaving 7 bases between them. This CDR3 comprises 13 residues. Germline V gives CDR1 LGHNA, CDR2 YSLEER. CDR3 residues: CASSQDKAETQYF. The CDR3 coding sequence is TGCGCCAGCAGCCAAGATAAGGCGGAGACCCAGTACTTC.

The genes are TRBV3-1 and TRBJ1-2; D is perhaps TRBD1 (6 bases). Germline V gives CDR1 LGHDT, CDR2 YNNKEL (reference sequence). V was cut by 10 bases and J by 4 bases, with 10 bases left in between. The CDR3 is made up of 11 amino acids. The CDR3 loop reads CATQGPYGYTF. The CDR3, as DNA: TGTGCCACACAGGGACCCTATGGCTACACCTTC.

The CDR3 protein is CASSLGQNLYEQYF. The CDR3 DNA reads TGCGCCAGCAGCCTGGGACAGAATCTCTACGAGCAGTACTTC. This chain links TRBV5-1 with TRBJ2-5; 7 positions agree with TRBD1. The last part of the DNA fits TRBJ2-7 better; the J call may be wrong. Germline loops: CDR1 SGHRS, CDR2 YFSETQ. There are 14 residues in the CDR3.

This clonotype has at least ten counts. The V call is TRBV3-1, the J call TRBJ1-2; D gene uncertain. Looked up from germline, CDR1 is LGHDT and CDR2 is YNNKEL (reference sequence). The CDR3 runs to 14 residues. With 2 bases removed from V and 3 bases from J, the gap between germline ends came to 10 bases. The CDR3 sequence is CASSQLGGDYGYTF. As DNA, the CDR3 is TGTGCCAGCAGCCAATTGGGAGGCGACTATGGCTACACCTTC.

The V gene is TRBV9, the J gene TRBJ2-5, with D maybe TRBD1 (5 bases). The CDR3 contains 14 residues. V shed 3 bases and J shed 4 bases, with 13 bases lying between them. In germline, CDR1 is SGDLS, CDR2 YYNGEE. CDR3 protein: CASSGGQGGETQYF. The CDR3 coding sequence is TGTGCCAGCAGCGGAGGCCAGGGTGGAGAGACCCAGTACTTC.

This clonotype was counted at least ten times. The chain recombines TRBV4-1 with TRBJ2-1; no definite D call. Trimming pared 0 bases from V and 10 bases from J, leaving 13 bases between. The CDR3 has 14 amino acids. Germline V lookup: CDR1 MGHRA, CDR2 YSYEKL. CDR3 coding DNA: TGCGCCAGCAGCCAAGAGATGATACAATGGGAGCAGTTCTTC. The encoded protein is CASSQEMIQWEQFF.

This chain connects TRBV20-1 to TRBJ2-1; TRBD1 agrees at 9 bases. CDR1 is DFQATT and CDR2 is SNEGSKA in the germline V gene (reference sequence). V was pared by 5 bases and J by 0 bases, with 8 bases of the junction left unmatched. The CDR3 extends over 16 amino acids. As DNA, the CDR3 is TGCAGTGCTCCTCAAACAGGGGGCGACTCCTACAATGAGCAGTTCTTC. This encodes CSAPQTGGDSYNEQFF.

This chain uses TRBV6-5 with TRBJ2-5, with D tentatively TRBD1 (5 bases). The V end was cut by 5 bases, the J end by 1 base, with 14 bases between. The CDR3 loop spans 15 amino acids. CDR1 and CDR2 (germline): MNHEY, SVGAGI. CDR3 sequence reads: CASSTGRWSQETQYF. The CDR3 DNA reads TGTGCCAGCAGTACAGGACGTTGGAGCCAAGAGACCCAGTACTTC.